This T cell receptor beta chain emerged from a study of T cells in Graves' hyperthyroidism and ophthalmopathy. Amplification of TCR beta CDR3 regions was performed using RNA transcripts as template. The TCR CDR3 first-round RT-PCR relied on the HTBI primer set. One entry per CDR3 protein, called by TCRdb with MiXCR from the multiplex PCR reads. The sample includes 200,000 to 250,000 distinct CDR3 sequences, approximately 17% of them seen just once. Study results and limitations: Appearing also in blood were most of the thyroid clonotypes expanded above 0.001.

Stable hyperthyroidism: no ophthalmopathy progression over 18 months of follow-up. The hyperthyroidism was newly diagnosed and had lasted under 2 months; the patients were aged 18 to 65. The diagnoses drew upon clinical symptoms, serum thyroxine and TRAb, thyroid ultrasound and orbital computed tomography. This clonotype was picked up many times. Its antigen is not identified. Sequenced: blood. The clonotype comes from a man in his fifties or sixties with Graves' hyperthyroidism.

The CDR3 here is CASSGGSYSSPLHF. As DNA, the CDR3 is TGTGCCAGCAGCGGGGGATCTTACTCTTCACCCCTCCACTTT. The chain joins TRBV6-1 to TRBJ1-6; possibly TRBD1 for D (5 bases). CDR3 length: 14 amino acids. The germline CDR1 and CDR2 sequences are MNHNS and SASEGT. Trimming removed 6 bases from V and 9 bases from J, with 15 bases in between.